Shown below are 28 T cell receptor beta chains from a single sample sequenced in a study of cytomegalovirus exposure and HLA in healthy donors. The protocol was immunoSEQ multiplex PCR, while the TCRdb copy is restricted to in-frame clones and leaves out a portion. This table holds 60,000 to 65,000 clones, 90% to 95% found once. Sequenced: PBMCs. The origin of the receptors is a young woman in good health and CMV-seropositive.

V gene TRBV28 combines with J gene TRBJ2-1; D uncertain. This CDR3 is built from 15 residues. V dropped 3 bases and J dropped 5 bases, with 14 bases sitting between them. CDR1 MDHEN and CDR2 SYDVKM come from the germline V gene. This chain's CDR3 is CASSLWLVSHNEQFF. DNA for the CDR3: TGTGCCAGCAGTTTGTGGCTAGTGAGCCACAATGAGCAGTTCTTC.

The chain links TRBV18 to TRBJ2-5, with D uncertain. The CDR3 consists of 13 residues. V lost 6 bases, J lost 1 base, and 9 bases lay in between. Germline assignment: CDR1 KGHSH and CDR2 LQKENI. The CDR3 nucleotides read TGTGCCAGCTCCCGCGATTCCCAAGAGACCCAGTACTTC. Its protein product is CASSRDSQETQYF.

The chain uses TRBV18 and TRBJ2-7; 9 positions match TRBD1. In germline, CDR1 is KGHSH, CDR2 LQKENI. This CDR3 spans 16 amino acids. Trimming at V came to 0 bases and at J to 4 bases, leaving 7 bases not matched to a gene. CDR3 region: CASSPPRGQGLYEQYF. CDR3 coding DNA: TGTGCCAGCTCACCACCGAGGGGACAGGGCTTGTACGAGCAGTACTTC.

The gene calls are TRBV9 and TRBJ2-4; TRBD2 matches at 9 bases. Germline V gives CDR1 SGDLS, CDR2 YYNGEE. The CDR3 totals 15 residues. The trim removed 0 bases at V and 7 bases at J, leaving 5 bases unmatched. This CDR3 reads CASSVGASGANIQYF. DNA of the CDR3: TGTGCCAGCAGCGTAGGGGCTAGCGGGGCCAACATTCAGTACTTC.

This clone has just a few counts. This rearrangement joins TRBV4-1 to TRBJ2-7; 9 bases align to TRBD2. After removal of 4 bases from V and 0 bases from J, the junction contained 7 bases not matched to a gene. The CDR3 has 16 residues. Germline values: CDR1 MGHRA, CDR2 YSYEKL. The CDR3 sequence is CASSRGSGRDSYEQYF. CDR3 bases: TGCGCCAGCAGCCGTGGTAGCGGGAGAGACTCCTACGAGCAGTACTTC.

This chain links TRBV30 with TRBJ1-1; D remains ambiguous. Germline V lookup: CDR1 GTSNPN, CDR2 SVGIG (reference sequence). Trimming shortened V by 0 bases and J by 4 bases, and 6 bases separated the two germline ends. The CDR3 is 12 residues long. The CDR3 nucleotides are TGTGCCTGGAGTGTCGTGCGCACTGAAGCTTTCTTT. This gives the protein CAWSVVRTEAFF. Full variable domain (remainder filled in from reference TRBV30 and TRBJ1-1): SQTIHQWPATLVQPVGSPLSLECTVEGTSNPNLYWYRQAAGRGLQLLFYSVGIGQISSEVPQNLSASRPQDRQFILSSKKLLLSDSGFYLCAWSVVRTEAFFGQGTRLTVV.

This sequence joins TRBV29-1 and TRBJ1-1; D perhaps matches TRBD1 (5 bases). CDR3 length: 13 residues. Trimming removed 4 bases from V and 1 base from J, with 10 bases in between. Germline lookup yields CDR1 SQVTM and CDR2 ANQGSEA. DNA for the CDR3: TGCAGCGTTGGGTTAGACAGGAACACTGAAGCTTTCTTT. Protein: CSVGLDRNTEAFF.

This chain uses TRBV7-2 with TRBJ2-3; a possible D gene is TRBD1 (6 bases). CDR3 length equals 17 residues. The germline V gene encodes CDR1 SGHTA and CDR2 FQGNSA. Trimming removed 0 bases from V and 0 bases from J, with 13 bases in between. Here the CDR3 DNA reads TGTGCCAGCAGCTTAGCCTCGACAGGCCCTAGCACAGATACGCAGTATTTT. Residues: CASSLASTGPSTDTQYF.

This chain links TRBV6-1 with TRBJ2-7; D is possibly TRBD2 (5 bases). Looked up from germline, CDR1 is MNHNS and CDR2 is SASEGT. V was pared by 2 bases and J by 5 bases, with 10 bases between. There are 13 residues in the CDR3. CDR3 DNA: TGTGCCAGCAGTGAAAGGGCCGGGAACGAGCAGTACTTC. Translating gives CASSERAGNEQYF.

The V and J genes are TRBV4-1 and TRBJ2-5, with D possibly TRBD2 on 6 matching bases. This CDR3 has 14 residues. Germline CDR1 reads MGHRA; CDR2 reads YSYEKL. V was cut by 2 bases and J by 5 bases, with 12 bases left in between. The CDR3 sequence: CASSQPPEGETQYF. CDR3 DNA: TGCGCCAGCAGCCAACCCCCGGAGGGGGAGACCCAGTACTTC.

This clone showed up just once. The chain uses TRBV6-6 and TRBJ1-5; D is possibly TRBD1 (5 bases). Trimming removed 3 bases at V and 2 bases at J, with 8 bases between. The CDR3 runs 14 residues. Germline lookup yields CDR1 MNHNY and CDR2 SVGAGI (reference sequence). Here the CDR3 DNA reads TGTGCCAGCAGTTATCAACAGGGCAATCAGCCCCAGCATTTT. It is translated as CASSYQQGNQPQHF.

V is TRBV4-3 and J is TRBJ2-3, with 7 bases identical to TRBD2. This CDR3 has 17 amino acids. Germline V lookup: CDR1 LGHNA, CDR2 YSLEER. The trim removed 3 bases at V and 9 bases at J, leaving 18 bases unmatched. The CDR3 sequence: CASSHRTRDYPAQTQYF. CDR3 DNA: TGCGCCAGCAGCCACCGGACCCGGGACTATCCGGCACAAACGCAGTATTTT.

The V call is TRBV9, the J call TRBJ2-1, with a possible D match to TRBD2 (6 bases). The germline V and J ends were trimmed by 0 bases and 3 bases, with 10 bases remaining between them. This CDR3 is built from 15 residues. Germline V gene data show CDR1 as SGDLS and CDR2 as YYNGEE. The CDR3 nucleotides read TGTGCCAGCAGCGTAGGAGCTAGCGACTACAATGAGCAGTTCTTC. This codes for CASSVGASDYNEQFF.

The gene calls are TRBV21-1 and TRBJ1-4; no DNA check was done on the table's D call, TRBD1. TRBV21-1 constitutes a pseudogene. The CDR3 is 14 residues long. CDR3 sequence: CASSYRDRNEKLFF. CDR3 nucleotides: TGTGCCAGTAGCTACCGGGACAGAAATGAAAAACTGTTTTTT.

V gene TRBV5-4 combines with J gene TRBJ1-1; the D is unclear. There are 13 residues in the CDR3. The germline CDR1 and CDR2 sequences are SGHNT and YYREEE (reference sequence). V was clipped by 4 bases and J by 9 bases, with 16 bases between them. The CDR3 spells CASSAGQTSQAFF. The CDR3 bases are TGTGCCAGCAGCGCGGGCCAGACTTCCCAAGCTTTCTTT.

This rearrangement joins TRBV6-5 to TRBJ2-7; maybe TRBD2 (5 bases). The CDR3 covers 13 residues. Trimming shortened V by 10 bases and J by 0 bases, and 13 bases separated the two germline ends. Per germline, CDR1 MNHEY and CDR2 SVGAGI. The CDR3 coding sequence is TGTGCCACCCTGGGAGCGAGCTCCTACGAGCAGTACTTC. This gives the protein CATLGASSYEQYF.

The chain is built from TRBV27 and TRBJ2-4; TRBD2 aligns across 10 bases. Unmatched junction bases numbered 14, after V lost 6 bases and J lost 0 bases. The germline gives CDR1 MNHEY, CDR2 SMNVEV (reference sequence). The CDR3 runs 19 residues. The CDR3 region is CASSRWTSGLELAKNIQYF. CDR3 nucleotide sequence: TGTGCCAGCAGCCGCTGGACTAGCGGCCTTGAGTTAGCCAAAAACATTCAGTACTTC.

V and J are TRBV5-1 and TRBJ2-7; TRBD1 matches 10 bases. The trim removed 4 bases at V and 6 bases at J, leaving 10 bases unmatched. Germline-derived CDR1 and CDR2 are SGHRS and YFSETQ. This CDR3 comprises 15 residues. This chain's CDR3 is CASSPSTGGIREQYF. CDR3 in DNA: TGCGCCAGCAGCCCTTCGACAGGGGGCATACGCGAGCAGTACTTC.

This rearrangement joins TRBV5-1 to TRBJ2-3; possibly TRBD1 for D (5 bases). Between the trimmed V and J ends, which lost 1 base and 0 bases, there was a span of 6 bases. The CDR3 is made up of 14 amino acids. The germline CDR1 and CDR2 sequences are SGHRS and YFSETQ. The CDR3 DNA reads as TGCGCCAGCAGCTTGAGACAGAGCACAGATACGCAGTATTTT. It yields the protein CASSLRQSTDTQYF.

This clone was counted a single time. The V call is TRBV7-9, the J call TRBJ1-2; tentative D call: TRBD1 (6 bases). Germline CDR1 SEHNR, CDR2 FQNEAQ (reference sequence). Trimming stripped 5 bases from V and 7 bases from J, with 14 bases between. CDR3 size: 13 residues. CDR3 in DNA: TGTGCCAGCAGCCAATCAGGGGTAGTTGGCTACACCTTC. Its protein product is CASSQSGVVGYTF.

The CDR3, as DNA: TGTGCCAGCAGCCGTGAGCGGGGGGGCACTAATACGCAGTATTTT. It is translated as CASSRERGGTNTQYF. This chain connects TRBV4-2 to TRBJ2-3; 10 nucleotides align to TRBD2. With 4 bases clipped from V and 7 bases from J, the junction kept 8 bases outside the gene matches. The CDR3 loop spans 15 amino acids. Germline V gene lookup returns CDR1 LGHNA and CDR2 YNFKEQ.

This chain connects TRBV4-2 to TRBJ2-2, with 12 bases matching TRBD2. The trim removed 5 bases at V and 7 bases at J, leaving 5 bases unmatched. Germline loops: CDR1 LGHNA, CDR2 YNFKEQ. This CDR3 comprises 15 residues. CDR3 sequence reads: CASSWTSGEHGELFF. The CDR3 DNA sequence: TGTGCCAGCAGCTGGACTAGCGGGGAGCACGGGGAGCTGTTTTTT.

The rearrangement links TRBV6-5 to TRBJ2-1; D remains ambiguous. The ends were cut back, 0 bases at V and 6 bases at J, with 6 bases in the middle. The CDR3 runs 13 residues. The germline gives CDR1 MNHEY, CDR2 SVGAGI. CDR3 coding DNA: TGTGCCAGCAGTTACTCGCCTAGCAATGAGCAGTTCTTC. It specifies CASSYSPSNEQFF.

This chain connects TRBV27 to TRBJ2-2, with D perhaps TRBD1 (6 bases). The V and J ends lost 5 bases and 3 bases respectively, with 13 bases between them. This CDR3 is 15 amino acids long. The germline V gene has CDR1 MNHEY and CDR2 SMNVEV (reference sequence). For the CDR3, the DNA is TGTGCCAGCAGTATCGAGGGGGTTTACACCGGGGAGCTGTTTTTT. Encoded protein: CASSIEGVYTGELFF.

The genes are TRBV12-5 and TRBJ1-2, with a tentative D call TRBD1 (6 bases). V dropped 6 bases and J dropped 8 bases, with 13 bases sitting between them. The CDR3 is 12 amino acids. The germline CDR1 and CDR2 sequences are LGHNT and FRNRAP. The CDR3 protein is CASGLRGFGYTF. The CDR3 nucleotides read TGTGCTAGTGGGCTCAGGGGCTTCGGCTACACCTTC. The variable domain in full, with the rest retrieved from reference TRBV12-5 and TRBJ1-2, is DARVTQTPRHKVTEMGQEVTMRCQPILGHNTVFWYRQTMMQGLELLAYFRNRAPLDDSGMPKDRFSAEMPDATLATLKIQPSEPRDSAVYFCASGLRGFGYTFGSGTRLTVV.

The chain recombines TRBV19 with TRBJ1-5; 8 nucleotides agree with TRBD1. The germline CDR1 and CDR2 sequences are LNHDA and SQIVND (reference sequence). V dropped 6 bases and J dropped 0; count of bases not matched to a gene: 10. CDR3 length: 17 amino acids. In DNA form, the CDR3 reads TGTGCCAGTAGCACTCCTAAGGACAGGGATAGCAATCAGCCCCAGCATTTT. The encoded protein is CASSTPKDRDSNQPQHF.

The CDR3 here is CASITLAGQGTAGYEQYF. The CDR3 nucleotides read TGTGCCAGCATCACACTAGCGGGGCAGGGAACCGCCGGGTACGAGCAGTACTTC. The V call is TRBV2, the J call TRBJ2-7; 10 bases match TRBD2. J lost 4 bases, V lost 7 bases, and 19 bases had no gene match. Germline CDR1 and CDR2: SNHLY and FYNNEI. The CDR3 consists of 18 residues.

V and J are TRBV2 and TRBJ2-7; TRBD1 matches at 9 bases. Germline lookup yields CDR1 SNHLY and CDR2 FYNNEI. The CDR3 spans 14 residues. V lost 7 bases, J lost 3 bases, and 7 bases stayed unmatched. CDR3 coding DNA: TGTGCCAGCAAAACGGGACAGGGAGTCTACGAGCAGTACTTC. Translating gives CASKTGQGVYEQYF.